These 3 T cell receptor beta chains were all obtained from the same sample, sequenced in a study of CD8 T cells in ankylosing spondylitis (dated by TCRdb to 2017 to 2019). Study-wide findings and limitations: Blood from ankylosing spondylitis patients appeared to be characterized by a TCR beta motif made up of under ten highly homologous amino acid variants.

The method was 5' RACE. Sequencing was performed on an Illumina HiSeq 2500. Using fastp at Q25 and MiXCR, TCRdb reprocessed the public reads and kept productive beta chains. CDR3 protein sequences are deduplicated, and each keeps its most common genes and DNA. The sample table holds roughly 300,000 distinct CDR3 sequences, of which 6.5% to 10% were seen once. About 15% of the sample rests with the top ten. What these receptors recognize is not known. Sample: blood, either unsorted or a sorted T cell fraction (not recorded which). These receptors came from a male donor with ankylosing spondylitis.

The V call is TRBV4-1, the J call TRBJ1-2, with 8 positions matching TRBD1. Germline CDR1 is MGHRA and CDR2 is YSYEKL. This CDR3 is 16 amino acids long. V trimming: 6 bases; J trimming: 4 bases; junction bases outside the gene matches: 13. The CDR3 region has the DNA TGCGCCAGCAGACCCACCCCAGGGGGCGCGGTCTATGGCTACACCTTC. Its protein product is CASRPTPGGAVYGYTF.

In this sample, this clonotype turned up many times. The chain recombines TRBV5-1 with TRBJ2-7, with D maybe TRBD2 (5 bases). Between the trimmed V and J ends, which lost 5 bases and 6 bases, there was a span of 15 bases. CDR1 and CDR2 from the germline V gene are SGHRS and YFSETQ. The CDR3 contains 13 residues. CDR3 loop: CASSPPSLGEQYF. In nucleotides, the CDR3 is TGCGCCAGCAGTCCTCCTAGCTTGGGCGAGCAGTACTTC.

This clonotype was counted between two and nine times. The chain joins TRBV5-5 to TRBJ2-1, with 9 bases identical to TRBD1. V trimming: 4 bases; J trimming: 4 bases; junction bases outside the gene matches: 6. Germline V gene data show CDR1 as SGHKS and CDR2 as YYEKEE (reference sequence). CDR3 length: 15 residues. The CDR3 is CASSGGQGGYNEQFF. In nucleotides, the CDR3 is TGTGCCAGCAGCGGGGGACAGGGAGGGTACAATGAGCAGTTCTTC.